This T cell receptor (beta chain) originates from a study of blood T cell repertoires in COVID-19. CDR3 length equals 14 residues. Trimming took off 3 bases at V and 1 base at J, with 12 bases between the two ends. Germline V gives CDR1 DFQATT, CDR2 SNEGSKA (reference sequence). The table came from immunoSEQ multiplex PCR; TCRdb's copy has only in-frame clones and leaves some out. The data hold approximately 70,000 clones, with 65% to 90% observed a single time. Sequencing input: peripheral blood. This receptor was identified in a man in his 70s with active or convalescent COVID-19. This sequence joins TRBV20-1 and TRBJ1-1, with TRBD1 as a possible D gene (5 bases). The CDR3 loop reads CSASSWQGNTEAFF. The CDR3 DNA sequence: TGCAGTGCTAGTTCGTGGCAGGGGAACACTGAAGCTTTCTTT.